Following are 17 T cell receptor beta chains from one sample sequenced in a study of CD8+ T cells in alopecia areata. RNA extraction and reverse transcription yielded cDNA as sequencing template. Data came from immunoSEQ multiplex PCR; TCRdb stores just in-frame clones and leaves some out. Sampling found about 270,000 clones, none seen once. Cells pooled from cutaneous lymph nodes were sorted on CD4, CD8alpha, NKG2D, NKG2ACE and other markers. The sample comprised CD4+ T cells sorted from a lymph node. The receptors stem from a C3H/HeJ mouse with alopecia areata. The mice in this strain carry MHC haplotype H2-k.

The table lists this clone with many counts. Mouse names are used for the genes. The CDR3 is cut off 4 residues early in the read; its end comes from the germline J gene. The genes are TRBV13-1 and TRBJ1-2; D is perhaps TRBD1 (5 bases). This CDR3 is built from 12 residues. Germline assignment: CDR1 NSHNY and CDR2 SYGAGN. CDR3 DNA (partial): TGTGCCAGCAGTGATGAGGGGACC. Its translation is CASSDEGT. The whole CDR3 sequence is CASSDEGTDYTF.

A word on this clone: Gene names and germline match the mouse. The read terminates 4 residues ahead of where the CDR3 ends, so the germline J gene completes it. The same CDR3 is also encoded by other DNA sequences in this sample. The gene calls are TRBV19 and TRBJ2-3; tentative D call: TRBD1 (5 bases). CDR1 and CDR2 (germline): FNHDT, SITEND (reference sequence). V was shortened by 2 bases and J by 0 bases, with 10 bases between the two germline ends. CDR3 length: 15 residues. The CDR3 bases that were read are TGTGCCAGCAGTATCGGACAAACTAGTGCAGAA. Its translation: CASSIGQTSAE. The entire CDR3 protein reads CASSIGQTSAETLYF. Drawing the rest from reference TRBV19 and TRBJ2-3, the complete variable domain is GGIITQTPKFLIGQEGQKLTLKCQQNFNHDTMYWYRQDSGKGLRLIYYSITENDLQKGDLSEGYDASREKKSSFSLTVTSAQKNEMAVFLCASSIGQTSAETLYFGSGTRLTVL.

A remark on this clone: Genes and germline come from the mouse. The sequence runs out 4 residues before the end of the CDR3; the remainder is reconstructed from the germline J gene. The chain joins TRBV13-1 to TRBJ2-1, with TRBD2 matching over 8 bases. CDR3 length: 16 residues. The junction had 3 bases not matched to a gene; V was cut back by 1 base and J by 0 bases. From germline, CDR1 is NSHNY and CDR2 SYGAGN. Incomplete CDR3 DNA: TGTGCCAGCAGTGATTCTGGGGGGCGTAACTATGCT. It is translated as CASSDSGGRNYA. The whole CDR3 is CASSDSGGRNYAEQFF.

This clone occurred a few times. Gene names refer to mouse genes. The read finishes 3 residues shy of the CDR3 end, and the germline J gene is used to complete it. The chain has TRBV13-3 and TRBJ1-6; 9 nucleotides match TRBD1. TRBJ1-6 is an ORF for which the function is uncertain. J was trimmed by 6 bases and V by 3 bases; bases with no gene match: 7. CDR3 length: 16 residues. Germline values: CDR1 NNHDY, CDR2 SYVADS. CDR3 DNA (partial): TGTGCCAGCAGTGGAACAGGGGGCGCCGGTAATTCGCCC. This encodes CASSGTGGAGNSP. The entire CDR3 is CASSGTGGAGNSPLYF.

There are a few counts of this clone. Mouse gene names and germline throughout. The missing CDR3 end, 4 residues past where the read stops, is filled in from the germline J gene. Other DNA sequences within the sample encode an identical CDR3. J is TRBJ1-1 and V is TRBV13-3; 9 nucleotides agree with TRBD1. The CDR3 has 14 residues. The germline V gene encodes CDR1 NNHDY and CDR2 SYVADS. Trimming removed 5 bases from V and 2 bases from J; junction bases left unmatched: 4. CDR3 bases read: TGTGCCAGCAGCCTCACAGGGGGCAACACA. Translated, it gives CASSLTGGNT. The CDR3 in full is CASSLTGGNTEVFF.

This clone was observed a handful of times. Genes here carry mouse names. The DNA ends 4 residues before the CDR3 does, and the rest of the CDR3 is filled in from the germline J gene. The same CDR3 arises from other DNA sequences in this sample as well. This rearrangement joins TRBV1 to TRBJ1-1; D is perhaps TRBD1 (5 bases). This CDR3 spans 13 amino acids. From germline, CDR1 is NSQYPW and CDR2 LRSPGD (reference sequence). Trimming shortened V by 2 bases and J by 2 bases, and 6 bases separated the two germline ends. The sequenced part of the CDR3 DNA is TGCACCTGCAGTGCAAGGGGTAACACA. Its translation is CTCSARGNT. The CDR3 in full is CTCSARGNTEVFF. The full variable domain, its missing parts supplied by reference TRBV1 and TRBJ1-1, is VTLLEQNPRWRLVPRGQAVNLRCILKNSQYPWMSWYQQDLQKQLQWLFTLRSPGDKEVKSLPGADYLATRVTDTELRLQVANMSQGRTLYCTCSARGNTEVFFGKGTRLTVV.

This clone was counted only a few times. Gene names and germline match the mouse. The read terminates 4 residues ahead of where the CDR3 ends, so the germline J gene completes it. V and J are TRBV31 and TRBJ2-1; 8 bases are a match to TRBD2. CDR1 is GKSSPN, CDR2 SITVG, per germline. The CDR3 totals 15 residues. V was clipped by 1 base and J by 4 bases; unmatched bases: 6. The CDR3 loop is CAWSPRLGTYAEQFF. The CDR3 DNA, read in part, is TGTGCCTGGAGTCCCCGACTGGGGACTTATGCT.

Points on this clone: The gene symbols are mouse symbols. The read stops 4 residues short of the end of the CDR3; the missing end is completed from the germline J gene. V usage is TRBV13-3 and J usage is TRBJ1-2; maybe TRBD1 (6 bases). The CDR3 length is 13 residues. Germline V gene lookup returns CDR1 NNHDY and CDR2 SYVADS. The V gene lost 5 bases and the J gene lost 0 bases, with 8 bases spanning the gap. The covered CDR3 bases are TGTGCCAGCAGCAGGACAGCAAACTCC. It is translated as CASSRTANS. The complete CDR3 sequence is CASSRTANSDYTF.

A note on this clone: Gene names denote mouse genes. Incomplete CDR3 DNA: TGTGCTAGCATAGACATCTATGCT. Translation gives CASIDIYA. The entire CDR3 sequence reads CASIDIYAEQFF. This chain uses TRBV21 with TRBJ2-1; D ambiguous. With the read ending 4 residues before the CDR3 end, the germline J gene is used to fill in that end. TRBV21 is an open reading frame, and its role is uncertain. The CDR3 runs 12 residues. V dropped 7 bases and J dropped 3 bases, with 7 bases sitting between them.

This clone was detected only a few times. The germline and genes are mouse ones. The CDR3 DNA, read in part, is TGTGCCTGGAGAACTGACTGGGGGAGCTCCTAT. It encodes CAWRTDWGSSY. The CDR3 in its entirety is CAWRTDWGSSYEQYF. This chain connects TRBV31 to TRBJ2-7; 9 bases line up with TRBD2. The read gets to within 4 residues of the CDR3 end, and the germline J gene fills in the rest. Unmatched junction bases numbered 6, after V lost 3 bases and J lost 0 bases. This CDR3 has 15 residues. Germline CDR1 GKSSPN, CDR2 SITVG.

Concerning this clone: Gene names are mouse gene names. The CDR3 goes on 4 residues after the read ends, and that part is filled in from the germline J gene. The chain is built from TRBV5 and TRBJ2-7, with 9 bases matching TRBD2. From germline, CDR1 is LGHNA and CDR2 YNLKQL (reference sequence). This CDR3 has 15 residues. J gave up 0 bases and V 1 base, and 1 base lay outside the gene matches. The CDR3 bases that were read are TGTGCCAGCAGCCAAGGGACTGGGGTCTCCTAT. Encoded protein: CASSQGTGVSY. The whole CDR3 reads CASSQGTGVSYEQYF.

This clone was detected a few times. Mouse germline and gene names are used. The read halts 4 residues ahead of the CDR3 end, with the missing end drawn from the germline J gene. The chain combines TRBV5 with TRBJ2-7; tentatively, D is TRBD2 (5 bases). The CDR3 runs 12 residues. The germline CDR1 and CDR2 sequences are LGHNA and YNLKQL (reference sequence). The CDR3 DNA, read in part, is TGTGCCAGCAGCCAACTGGGAAAT. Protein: CASSQLGN. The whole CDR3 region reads CASSQLGNEQYF.

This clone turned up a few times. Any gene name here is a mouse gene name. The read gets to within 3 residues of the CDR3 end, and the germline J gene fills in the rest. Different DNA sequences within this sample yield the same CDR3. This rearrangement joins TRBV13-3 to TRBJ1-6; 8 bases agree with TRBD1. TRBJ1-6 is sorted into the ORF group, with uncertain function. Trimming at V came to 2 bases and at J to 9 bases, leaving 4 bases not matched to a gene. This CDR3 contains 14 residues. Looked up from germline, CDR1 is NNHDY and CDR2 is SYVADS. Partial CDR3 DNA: TGTGCCAGCAGTGAAGACAGGGGCGGTTCGCCC. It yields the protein CASSEDRGGSP. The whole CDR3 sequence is CASSEDRGGSPLYF.

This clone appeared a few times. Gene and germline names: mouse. CDR3 sequence reads: CASGDAGQGGYAEQFF. The sequenced CDR3 bases are TGTGCCAGCGGTGATGCGGGACAGGGAGGGTATGCT. The V call is TRBV13-2, the J call TRBJ2-1; 9 bases align to TRBD1. The read halts 4 residues ahead of the CDR3 end, with the missing end drawn from the germline J gene. Germline trimming cut 0 bases from V and 4 bases from J; bases unmatched to any gene: 5. The CDR3 consists of 16 residues. Germline V gene sequence: CDR1 NNHNN, CDR2 SYGAGS (reference sequence).

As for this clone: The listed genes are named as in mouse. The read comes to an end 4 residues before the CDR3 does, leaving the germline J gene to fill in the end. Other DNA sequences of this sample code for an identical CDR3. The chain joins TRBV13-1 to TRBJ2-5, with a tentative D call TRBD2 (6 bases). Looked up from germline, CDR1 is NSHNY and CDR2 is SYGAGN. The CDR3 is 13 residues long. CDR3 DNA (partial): TGTGCCAGCAGTGATGCGGGGGGTGAC. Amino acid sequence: CASSDAGGD. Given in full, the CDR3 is CASSDAGGDTQYF.

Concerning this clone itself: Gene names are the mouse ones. CDR3: CASSDASGLGSSYEQYF. The covered CDR3 bases are TGTGCCAGCAGTGATGCCTCGGGACTGGGGAGCTCCTAT. This chain joins TRBV13-3 and TRBJ2-7; 10 positions match TRBD2. The read halts 4 residues ahead of the CDR3 end, with the missing end drawn from the germline J gene. The CDR3 has 17 amino acids. With V trimmed by 0 bases and J by 0 bases, 6 bases remained unmatched. Germline CDR1 is NNHDY and CDR2 is SYVADS.

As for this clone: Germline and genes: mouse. This chain's CDR3 is CASPRTGESAETLYF. Partial CDR3 DNA: TGTGCTAGCCCTAGGACAGGGGAAAGTGCAGAA. This chain joins TRBV17 and TRBJ2-3; TRBD1 matches 9 bases. The read finishes 4 residues shy of the CDR3 end, and the germline J gene is used to complete it. V lost 8 bases to trimming and J lost 0 bases; unmatched junction nucleotides: 6. Germline CDR1 MNHDT, CDR2 YYDKIL. The CDR3 extends over 15 amino acids.